These T cell receptor beta chains were read from a single sample in a study of blood T cell repertoires in COVID-19. The protocol was immunoSEQ multiplex PCR, while the TCRdb copy is restricted to in-frame clones and leaves out a portion. In the table there are hundreds of thousands of clones, approximately 81% of which are singletons. Sequencing used peripheral blood. These receptors were taken from an elderly woman with active or convalescent COVID-19. The CDR3 runs from the conserved cysteine through the conserved F or W. The D gene is left open where the match is weak. Part of the rows lack a size; the others show once, few, many or a class for expanded clones.

size	D	J	V	DNA	CDR3
.	.	TRBJ2-5	TRBV5-6	TGTGCCAGCAGCTTGAGAGCCCAAGAGACCCAGTACTTC	CASSLRAQETQYF
.	.	TRBJ1-5	TRBV6-2/TRBV6-3	TGTGCCAGCAGTTACTGGGCAGCTGATCAGCCCCAGCATTTT	CASSYWAADQPQHF
.	.	TRBJ2-3	TRBV11-2	TGTGCCAGCAGCTTAGGGGGCCCCACAGATACGCAGTATTTT	CASSLGGPTDTQYF
.	TRBD1	TRBJ1-6	TRBV11-2	TGTGCCAGCAGCTCCCGGGACAGGGATTCACCCCTCCACTTT	CASSSRDRDSPLHF
.	TRBD2	TRBJ2-7	TRBV4-3	TGCGCCAGCAGCGAGACTAGCGGGGGGGTGGCCCGCTACGAGCAGTACTTC	CASSETSGGVARYEQYF
.	.	TRBJ1-1	TRBV11-3	TGTGCCAGCAGCTTTAGCAGGGCAGGCACTGAAGCTTTCTTT	CASSFSRAGTEAFF
few	.	TRBJ1-4	TRBV7-9	TGTGCCAGCAGCTTTTGGGCAGAGAATGAAAAACTGTTTTTT	CASSFWAENEKLFF
.	.	TRBJ2-7	TRBV15	TGTGCCACCAGAGGGGGGGGCGCAACCTACGAGCAGTACTTC	CATRGGGATYEQYF
.	.	TRBJ1-5	TRBV10-3	TGTGCCATCAGTAACAGTCAGCCGCAGCCCCAGCATTTT	CAISNSQPQPQHF
.	TRBD1	TRBJ2-4	TRBV9	TGTGCCAGCAGCTCGGGACAGGGGGTAATGGTCGAAGCCAAAAACATTCAGTACTTC	CASSSGQGVMVEAKNIQYF
.	.	TRBJ1-3	TRBV3-1/TRBV3-2	TGTGCCAGCAGCCAAGAGTACAGGGACTCTGGAAACACCATATATTTT	CASSQEYRDSGNTIYF
.	.	TRBJ2-5	TRBV10-2	TGCGCCAGCAGTATTAGGGGCAGGGAGACCCAGTACTTC	CASSIRGRETQYF
.	.	TRBJ2-5	TRBV29-1	TGCAGCAGTTACTCGGAGACCCAGTACTTC	CSSYSETQYF
.	.	TRBJ1-1	TRBV7-9	TGTGCCAGCAGCCCACGAGGGGGGGCGTCGAACACTGAAGCTTTCTTT	CASSPRGGASNTEAFF
.	TRBD1	TRBJ2-4	TRBV9	TGTGCCAGCAGCGTAGGCGGACAGGGGAATGTTCAGTACTTC	CASSVGGQGNVQYF
.	.	TRBJ2-1	TRBV7-9	TGTGCCAGCAGCTTTCGGCAGGGTTACAATGAGCAGTTCTTC	CASSFRQGYNEQFF
few	TRBD1	TRBJ1-5	TRBV5-8	TGTGCCAGCAGCTTGGGACAGGGATCTCAGCCCCAGCATTTT	CASSLGQGSQPQHF
.	TRBD2	TRBJ2-3	TRBV4-1	TGCGCCAGCAGCCTAGCGGGGGGGTTTAGCACAGATACGCAGTATTTT	CASSLAGGFSTDTQYF
.	.	TRBJ2-1	TRBV9	TGTGCCAGCAGCGAACAGGTCTACAATGAGCAGTTCTTC	CASSEQVYNEQFF
.	.	TRBJ1-1	TRBV6-2/TRBV6-3	TGTGCCAGCAGTTACACAGAGAAAGCTTTCTTT	CASSYTEKAFF
.	.	TRBJ1-4	TRBV25-1	TGTGCCAGCAGTTCATGGCAGAATAATGAAAAACTGTTTTTT	CASSSWQNNEKLFF
.	TRBD2	TRBJ2-3	TRBV7-9	TGTGCCAGCAGCTCCTGGGCTAGCGGGAGCACAGATACGCAGTATTTT	CASSSWASGSTDTQYF
.	.	TRBJ2-5	TRBV6-2/TRBV6-3	TGTGCCAGCAGTTACGTGGCCAGGGAAGAGACCCAGTACTTC	CASSYVAREETQYF
.	TRBD2	TRBJ2-7	TRBV5-1	TGCGCCAGCAGCTTTGCGGGAGCTACCTCCTACGAGCAGTACTTC	CASSFAGATSYEQYF
.	.	TRBJ2-3	TRBV3-1/TRBV3-2	TGTGCCAGCAGCCAAGGCGGGGGCGGGGGAGATACGCAGTATTTT	CASSQGGGGGDTQYF
once	.	TRBJ1-4	TRBV12-5	TGTGCTAGTGGTGCAGGACAGATTAATGAAAAACTGTTTTTT	CASGAGQINEKLFF
few	TRBD2	TRBJ2-2	TRBV30	TGTGCCTGGAGTAGGCGAGCGGGAGTAGGCACCGGGGAGCTGTTTTTT	CAWSRRAGVGTGELFF
.	.	TRBJ2-1	TRBV5-4	TGTGCCAGCAGCTTGGACAGGTCGAGCTCCTACAATGAGCAGTTCTTC	CASSLDRSSSYNEQFF
.	TRBD1	TRBJ2-1	TRBV7-7	TGTGCCAGCAGCGAGACAGGGGGAAACTACAATGAGCAGTTCTTC	CASSETGGNYNEQFF
.	.	TRBJ2-1	TRBV10-3	TGTGCCATCAGTGATCCTAGTCTGATCAATGAGCAGTTCTTC	CAISDPSLINEQFF
.	TRBD2	TRBJ2-1	TRBV4-2	TGTGCCAGCAGCCTAAGTTTAGCGGGGGGGCAGAATGAGCAGTTCTTC	CASSLSLAGGQNEQFF
.	.	TRBJ1-2	TRBV5-4	TGTGCCAGCAGCACCACAAAAACCCTTAACTATGGCTACACCTTC	CASSTTKTLNYGYTF
.	TRBD1	TRBJ2-5	TRBV5-6	TGTGCCAGCAGCTCGACAGGGGGACCACAAGAGACCCAGTACTTC	CASSSTGGPQETQYF
.	TRBD2	TRBJ2-3	TRBV28	TGTGCCAGCAGTTTATATCTGGCGGGGGGCACAGATACGCAGTATTTT	CASSLYLAGGTDTQYF
.	TRBD2	TRBJ2-2	TRBV10-3	TGTGCCATCGCAGCAGGGCGGGAGTCGTCCGGGGAGCTGTTTTTT	CAIAAGRESSGELFF
.	TRBD1	TRBJ2-3	TRBV18	TGTGCCAGCTCACCAGGACAGGGCGGTGTAGATACGCAGTATTTT	CASSPGQGGVDTQYF
once	TRBD2	TRBJ2-3	TRBV2	TGTGCCAGCAGTGTAGCGGGGCGAAAAGATACGCAGTATTTT	CASSVAGRKDTQYF
few	.	TRBJ2-7	TRBV3-1/TRBV3-2	TGTGCCAGCAGCCAAGATCACGGGGGTAGGGAGCAGTACTTC	CASSQDHGGREQYF
.	.	TRBJ1-2	TRBV25-1	TGTGCCAGCAGTTCGACCAGGGGAGACTATGGCTACACCTTC	CASSSTRGDYGYTF
.	.	TRBJ1-5	TRBV9	TGTGCCAGCAGCGTAGGAGGGAGCAATCAGCCCCAGCATTTT	CASSVGGSNQPQHF
.	TRBD2	TRBJ2-5	TRBV5-1	TGCGCCAGCAGCTTGCCTAGCGGGAGGGCCGGGGAGACCCAGTACTTC	CASSLPSGRAGETQYF
.	TRBD2	TRBJ2-3	TRBV9	TGTGCCAGCAGCGTAGCTAGCGGGCTAGATACGCAGTATTTT	CASSVASGLDTQYF
.	TRBD1	TRBJ1-1	TRBV5-1	TGCGCCAGCAGCGGGACAGGGGAGGACACTGAAGCTTTCTTT	CASSGTGEDTEAFF
.	TRBD2	TRBJ2-2	TRBV28	TGTGCCAGCAGTTCTCCTTGGGGGTCGGGGGGCACCGGGGAGCTGTTTTTT	CASSSPWGSGGTGELFF
.	.	TRBJ2-3	TRBV14	TGTGCCAGCAGCCGTCTACAGGGTAGCGCAGATACGCAGTATTTT	CASSRLQGSADTQYF
.	.	TRBJ2-1	TRBV25-1	TGTGCCAGCAGTTCCCGCTCCGCGCTTGAGCAGTTCTTC	CASSSRSALEQFF
few	.	TRBJ1-2	TRBV28	TGTGCCAGCAGTTTACGCCAGGTCTCCTATGGCTACACCTTC	CASSLRQVSYGYTF
.	TRBD1	TRBJ1-4	TRBV12-3/TRBV12-4	TGTGCCAGCAGCCGAAGGACAGGGGGCTTGTTTTTT	CASSRRTGGLFF
.	.	TRBJ2-1	TRBV4-2	TGTGCCAGCAGCCGAGAGGGGCGGTTAAATGAGCAGTTCTTC	CASSREGRLNEQFF